These 11 T cell receptor beta chains were sequenced from one sample in a study of T cells in Graves' hyperthyroidism and ophthalmopathy. The TCR beta CDR3 regions underwent amplification using RNA transcripts as the source. The HTBI primer set was used in a first-round RT-PCR of the TCR CDR3. TCRdb reprocessed the multiplex PCR reads via MiXCR and lists one record per CDR3 protein. The table shows around 610,000 distinct CDR3 sequences, with around 15% occurring only once. Sequenced material: blood. The origin of the receptors is a woman aged 35 to 49 with Graves' ophthalmopathy.

This clonotype has only a few counts. The chain uses TRBV6-5 and TRBJ1-2; D is unresolved. Trimming removed 2 bases at V and 7 bases at J, with 14 bases between. CDR3 length equals 14 residues. The germline CDR1 and CDR2 sequences are MNHEY and SVGAGI. CDR3 region: CASSYVDFRSGYTF. The CDR3 DNA is TGTGCCAGCAGTTACGTCGATTTCAGGAGTGGCTACACCTTC.

The V gene is TRBV7-2, the J gene TRBJ2-5, with TRBD2 matching 7 bases. The V and J ends lost 5 bases and 2 bases, in that order; junction bases with no gene match: 8. CDR3 length: 15 amino acids. Germline loops: CDR1 SGHTA, CDR2 FQGNSA. This CDR3 reads CASSLWDYLQETQYF. The CDR3 nucleotides are TGTGCCAGCAGCCTATGGGACTACCTACAAGAGACCCAGTACTTC.

This clonotype was recorded at least ten times. This chain joins TRBV20-1 and TRBJ2-5; D is ambiguous. The CDR3 is 13 amino acids. Trimming pared 2 bases from V and 0 bases from J, leaving 7 bases between. The germline V gene has CDR1 DFQATT and CDR2 SNEGSKA (reference sequence). The CDR3 region has the DNA TGCAGTGCTAGATCCAGACACCAAGAGACCCAGTACTTC. Protein product: CSARSRHQETQYF.

J is TRBJ2-5 and V is TRBV10-3, with TRBD2 matching 7 bases. CDR3 length: 12 amino acids. Losses at the gene ends were 8 bases for V and 2 bases for J; bases not matched to a gene: 2. CDR1 ENHRY and CDR2 SYGVKD come from the germline V gene. The DNA of the CDR3 is TGTGCCATCGGGGGGGAACAAGAGACCCAGTACTTC. Protein: CAIGGEQETQYF.

As regards this clonotype: This may be a read error: a much more frequent sequence differs by one nucleotide. The chain uses TRBV11-2 and TRBJ1-1; D is undetermined. CDR3 length: 12 amino acids. CDR1 is SGHAT and CDR2 is FQNNGV in the germline V gene. V was clipped by 5 bases and J by 8 bases, with 12 bases between them. The chain's CDR3 is CASSPAVREAFF. The CDR3 region has the DNA TGTGCCAGCAGCCCAGCAGTCCGCGAAGCTTTCTTT. Using reference TRBV11-2 and TRBJ1-1 for the parts outside the CDR3, the full variable domain is EAGVAQSPRYKIIEKRQSVAFWCNPISGHATLYWYQQILGQGPKLLIQFQNNGVVDDSQLPKDRFSAERLKGVDSTLKIQPAKLEDSAVYLCASSPAVREAFFGQGTRLTVV.

V gene TRBV20-1 combines with J gene TRBJ2-7; unclear D gene. CDR1 DFQATT and CDR2 SNEGSKA come from the germline V gene (reference sequence). This CDR3 spans 9 amino acids. The CDR3 bases are TGCAGCGCCCAATCGTACCAGTACTTC. It translates to CSAQSYQYF.

This clonotype came up many times. V gene TRBV24-1 combines with J gene TRBJ2-2; D is unclear. This CDR3 has 14 residues. CDR1 and CDR2 (germline): KGHDR, SFDVKD. V shed 7 bases and J shed 1 base, with 9 bases lying between them. The CDR3 DNA follows: TGTGCCACCAGGAAGACGGAGAACACCGGGGAGCTGTTTTTT. Its protein product is CATRKTENTGELFF.

There are many counts of this clonotype. The chain combines TRBV6-1 with TRBJ2-2; D is possibly TRBD1 (5 bases). Between the trimmed V and J ends, which lost 6 bases and 1 base, there was a span of 12 bases. The CDR3 is 15 amino acids. CDR1 is MNHNS, CDR2 SASEGT, per germline. The chain's CDR3 is CASRALDRNTGELFF. The CDR3, as DNA: TGTGCCAGCAGGGCCTTAGACAGGAACACCGGGGAGCTGTTTTTT.

V is TRBV19 and J is TRBJ2-7; 14 positions match TRBD2. The CDR3 totals 17 residues. Germline-derived CDR1 and CDR2 are LNHDA and SQIVND (reference sequence). The V and J ends lost 4 bases and 5 bases, in that order; junction bases with no gene match: 10. The CDR3 region has the DNA TGTGCCAGTAGTAATTTTCGGACTAGCGGGAGGCTCGACGAGCAGTACTTC. It specifies CASSNFRTSGRLDEQYF.

At least ten counts were recorded for this clonotype. This chain joins TRBV6-2 or TRBV6-3 and TRBJ2-7; D tentatively reads TRBD1 or TRBD2 (5 bases each). CDR1 and CDR2 (germline): MNHEY, SVGEGT. V was shortened by 3 bases and J by 5 bases, with 14 bases between the two germline ends. This CDR3 comprises 14 residues. The CDR3 loop is CASSYGGRGNEQYF. The CDR3 DNA reads as TGTGCCAGCAGTTATGGGGGTCGCGGAAACGAGCAGTACTTC.

This clonotype was seen at least ten times. This chain connects TRBV29-1 to TRBJ1-1; TRBD1 matches at 7 bases. Trimming removed 4 bases from V and 2 bases from J; junction bases left unmatched: 4. The CDR3 is 13 amino acids. CDR1 and CDR2 (germline): SQVTM, ANQGSEA. CDR3 nucleotide sequence: TGCAGCGTTGGAACAGGGGACAACACTGAAGCTTTCTTT. Protein sequence: CSVGTGDNTEAFF. The whole variable domain, remainder taken from reference TRBV29-1 and TRBJ1-1, is SAVISQKPSRDICQRGTSLTIQCQVDSQVTMMFWYRQQPGQSLTLIATANQGSEATYESGFVIDKFPISRPNLTFSTLTVSNMSPEDSSIYLCSVGTGDNTEAFFGQGTRLTVV.